A selection of T cell receptor beta chains follows, all from one sample in a study of Ad26.COV2.S vaccination and SARS-CoV-2 variants. The assay was immunoSEQ multiplex PCR, and TCRdb's table has in-frame clones only and misses some. The table records approximately 250,000 clones, around 88% of them present only once. Sequencing was performed on peripheral blood, taken in a trial of Ad26.COV2.S vaccine versus placebo. These receptors originate from a person aged 18-60 years who received the Ad26.COV2.S COVID-19 vaccine or a placebo. The CDR3 runs from the conserved cysteine through the conserved F or W. Each record gives: CDR3 protein, CDR3 DNA, CDR3 length, V gene, J gene, D gene, clone size. D genes are given only for firm matches. Clone size is not always given. Where it is, it says once, few, many or a class for expanded clones.

CDR3: CASANEQFF
DNA: TGTGCCAGTGCTAATGAGCAGTTCTTC
length: 9
V: TRBV19
J: TRBJ2-1
D: .
size: .

CDR3: CASSLSQNIQYF
DNA: TGTGCCAGCAGCCTCTCCCAAAACATTCAGTACTTC
length: 12
V: TRBV4-2
J: TRBJ2-4
D: .
size: .

CDR3: CASSPQGINTDTQYF
DNA: TGTGCCAGCTCACCACAGGGGATAAACACAGATACGCAGTATTTT
length: 15
V: TRBV18
J: TRBJ2-3
D: .
size: .

CDR3: CASSNRGSETEAFF
DNA: TGTGCCAGCAGCAACAGGGGATCGGAGACTGAAGCTTTCTTT
length: 14
V: TRBV6-6
J: TRBJ1-1
D: TRBD1
size: .

CDR3: CASSAPGLWAKNIQYF
DNA: TGTGCCAGCAGTGCCCCGGGTTTGTGGGCCAAAAACATTCAGTACTTC
length: 16
V: TRBV2
J: TRBJ2-4
D: .
size: .

CDR3: CASSQGQGNSPLHF
DNA: TGTGCCAGCAGCCAGGGACAGGGGAATTCACCCCTCCACTTT
length: 14
V: TRBV3-1/TRBV3-2
J: TRBJ1-6
D: TRBD1
size: .

CDR3: CASSQGGNQPQHF
DNA: TGTGCCAGCAGCCAGGGGGGAAATCAGCCCCAGCATTTT
length: 13
V: TRBV7-3
J: TRBJ1-5
D: TRBD1
size: .

CDR3: CASSLGERGYTF
DNA: TGTGCCAGCAGCTTAGGGGAACGCGGCTACACCTTC
length: 12
V: TRBV7-8
J: TRBJ1-2
D: .
size: .

CDR3: CATSPQGRNTIYF
DNA: TGTGCCACTAGCCCCCAGGGGAGAAACACCATATATTTT
length: 13
V: TRBV2
J: TRBJ1-3
D: .
size: .

CDR3: CASSLGAGDNEQFF
DNA: TGTGCCAGCAGCTTAGGCGCAGGGGATAATGAGCAGTTCTTC
length: 14
V: TRBV13
J: TRBJ2-1
D: .
size: .

CDR3: CASSLTAGTDTQYF
DNA: TGTGCCAGCAGCTTAACAGCCGGCACAGATACGCAGTATTTT
length: 14
V: TRBV11-3
J: TRBJ2-3
D: .
size: .

CDR3: CASSIVAGGTDTQYF
DNA: TGTGCCAGTAGTATAGTCGCGGGAGGGACAGATACGCAGTATTTT
length: 15
V: TRBV19
J: TRBJ2-3
D: TRBD2
size: .

CDR3: CAISERGLGNQPQHF
DNA: TGTGCCATCAGTGAAAGGGGGCTAGGGAATCAGCCCCAGCATTTT
length: 15
V: TRBV10-3
J: TRBJ1-5
D: TRBD1
size: .

CDR3: CASSPTGSGTGACEQYF
DNA: TGTGCCAGCAGTCCAACAGGTTCCGGGACAGGGGCATGCGAGCAGTACTTC
length: 17
V: TRBV6-6
J: TRBJ2-7
D: TRBD1
size: .

CDR3: CAWRPTSTKNIQYF
DNA: TGTGCCTGGAGACCAACAAGTACCAAAAACATTCAGTACTTC
length: 14
V: TRBV30
J: TRBJ2-4
D: .
size: .

CDR3: CASSRGRSNTGELFF
DNA: TGTGCCAGTAGTAGAGGCCGATCGAACACCGGGGAGCTGTTTTTT
length: 15
V: TRBV19
J: TRBJ2-2
D: .
size: .

CDR3: CASSLFAGTDTQYF
DNA: TGTGCCAGCAGTTTATTTGCAGGCACAGATACGCAGTATTTT
length: 14
V: TRBV27
J: TRBJ2-3
D: .
size: .

CDR3: CASSLDQGFGSPLHF
DNA: TGTGCCAGCAGCTTAGATCAGGGGTTCGGATCACCCCTCCACTTT
length: 15
V: TRBV7-2
J: TRBJ1-6
D: .
size: .

CDR3: CASMRQGMRGETQYF
DNA: TGTGCCAGCATGAGGCAGGGGATGAGGGGGGAGACCCAGTACTTC
length: 15
V: TRBV2
J: TRBJ2-5
D: .
size: .

CDR3: CASSLTGTAYNQPQHF
DNA: TGTGCCAGCAGTTTAACTGGGACAGCCTACAATCAGCCCCAGCATTTT
length: 16
V: TRBV27
J: TRBJ1-5
D: TRBD1
size: .

CDR3: CASSLDVAGSSYEQYF
DNA: TGTGCCAGCAGTTTAGATGTAGCGGGGAGCTCCTACGAGCAGTACTTC
length: 16
V: TRBV27
J: TRBJ2-7
D: TRBD2
size: once

CDR3: CASSFLLSVNTEAFF
DNA: TGTGCCAGCAGCTTCCTCCTGTCGGTGAACACTGAAGCTTTCTTT
length: 15
V: TRBV5-5
J: TRBJ1-1
D: .
size: .

CDR3: CASSWASTEAFF
DNA: TGTGCCAGCAGCTGGGCGAGCACTGAAGCTTTCTTT
length: 12
V: TRBV11-2
J: TRBJ1-1
D: .
size: .

CDR3: CASSPGQGTGELFF
DNA: TGTGCCAGCAGCCCGGGACAGGGGACCGGGGAGCTGTTTTTT
length: 14
V: TRBV7-9
J: TRBJ2-2
D: TRBD1
size: once

CDR3: CASGKGWTYEQYF
DNA: TGTGCCAGCGGTAAGGGGTGGACCTACGAGCAGTACTTC
length: 13
V: TRBV6-5
J: TRBJ2-7
D: .
size: .

CDR3: CASSQDGSGGGTDTQYF
DNA: TGTGCCAGCAGCCAAGATGGTAGCGGGGGAGGCACAGATACGCAGTATTTT
length: 17
V: TRBV4-2
J: TRBJ2-3
D: TRBD2
size: .

CDR3: CASSIRAGETDTQYF
DNA: TGTGCCAGCAGCATTAGGGCAGGAGAAACAGATACGCAGTATTTT
length: 15
V: TRBV7-9
J: TRBJ2-3
D: .
size: .

CDR3: CASSLTSPQETQYF
DNA: TGTGCCAGCAGTTTGACTAGCCCTCAAGAGACCCAGTACTTC
length: 14
V: TRBV11-2
J: TRBJ2-5
D: TRBD2
size: .

CDR3: CASSSADGGPTDTQYF
DNA: TGTGCCAGCAGCTCTGCGGACGGCGGCCCCACAGATACGCAGTATTTT
length: 16
V: TRBV13
J: TRBJ2-3
D: .
size: .

CDR3: CASSTGQGRFKNTEAFF
DNA: TGTGCCAGCAGCACCGGACAGGGGCGGTTTAAAAACACTGAAGCTTTCTTT
length: 17
V: TRBV7-9
J: TRBJ1-1
D: TRBD1
size: .

CDR3: CASSPLTQGGEAFF
DNA: TGTGCCAGCAGTCCACTAACACAGGGAGGTGAAGCTTTCTTT
length: 14
V: TRBV27
J: TRBJ1-1
D: .
size: few

CDR3: CASSLGQGVSYGYTF
DNA: TGCGCCAGCAGCTTGGGGCAGGGTGTGTCCTATGGCTACACCTTC
length: 15
V: TRBV5-1
J: TRBJ1-2
D: .
size: .

CDR3: CASSPGYNEQFF
DNA: TGTGCCAGCAGCCCCGGCTACAATGAGCAGTTCTTC
length: 12
V: TRBV7-3
J: TRBJ2-1
D: .
size: .

CDR3: CASSSGVSSYGYTF
DNA: TGCGCCAGCAGCTCAGGGGTCTCAAGCTATGGCTACACCTTC
length: 14
V: TRBV4-3
J: TRBJ1-2
D: .
size: .

CDR3: CASSLVWGSGNTIYF
DNA: TGTGCCAGCAGCTTAGTTTGGGGTTCCGGAAACACCATATATTTT
length: 15
V: TRBV7-2
J: TRBJ1-3
D: .
size: few

CDR3: CASSVTGAPVVWGYSGANVLTF
DNA: TGTGCCAGCAGCGTAACAGGAGCGCCGGTAGTGTGGGGTTACTCTGGGGCCAACGTCCTGACTTTC
length: 22
V: TRBV27
J: TRBJ2-6
D: .
size: .

CDR3: CASRQGFSYNSPLHF
DNA: TGTGCCAGCAGGCAGGGGTTCTCCTATAATTCACCCCTCCACTTT
length: 15
V: TRBV6-5
J: TRBJ1-6
D: .
size: .

CDR3: CASSFRWNTEAFF
DNA: TGTGCCAGCAGCTTCCGATGGAACACTGAAGCTTTCTTT
length: 13
V: TRBV13
J: TRBJ1-1
D: .
size: .

CDR3: CASSLNRDLNTEAFF
DNA: TGTGCCAGCTCACTTAACAGGGACCTCAACACTGAAGCTTTCTTT
length: 15
V: TRBV18
J: TRBJ1-1
D: .
size: .

CDR3: CACLGQVSQYF
DNA: TGTGCCTGCCTTGGACAAGTTTCGCAGTATTTT
length: 11
V: TRBV30
J: TRBJ2-3
D: .
size: once

CDR3: CASLGGLRNEQFF
DNA: TGTGCCAGCCTTGGCGGTTTAAGAAATGAGCAGTTCTTC
length: 13
V: TRBV25-1
J: TRBJ2-1
D: .
size: .

CDR3: CASLRQGARGYTF
DNA: TGTGCCAGTTTGAGACAGGGGGCTCGGGGCTACACCTTC
length: 13
V: TRBV6-5
J: TRBJ1-2
D: TRBD1
size: .

CDR3: CASSEDSDGNEKLFF
DNA: TGTGCCAGCAGTGAGGACTCTGATGGGAATGAAAAACTGTTTTTT
length: 15
V: TRBV6-1
J: TRBJ1-4
D: .
size: .

CDR3: CASSAGGVIYEQYF
DNA: TGTGCCAGTAGTGCAGGGGGCGTCATATACGAGCAGTACTTC
length: 14
V: TRBV19
J: TRBJ2-7
D: TRBD1
size: few

CDR3: CASSLTLGNEQFF
DNA: TGTGCCAGCAGCTTGACCCTCGGCAATGAGCAGTTCTTC
length: 13
V: TRBV7-3
J: TRBJ2-1
D: .
size: once

CDR3: CASSPQGQVYGYTF
DNA: TGTGCCAGCAGTCCCCAGGGACAGGTTTATGGCTACACCTTC
length: 14
V: TRBV6-5
J: TRBJ1-2
D: TRBD1
size: .

CDR3: CASSFGTVADTQYF
DNA: TGTGCCAGCAGCTTCGGGACGGTTGCAGATACGCAGTATTTT
length: 14
V: TRBV11-3
J: TRBJ2-3
D: .
size: .

CDR3: CASSLTGGTGELFF
DNA: TGTGCCAGCAGCCTAACAGGGGGAACCGGGGAGCTGTTTTTT
length: 14
V: TRBV28
J: TRBJ2-2
D: TRBD1
size: .

CDR3: CASTGQGTYSNQPQHF
DNA: TGTGCCAGCACAGGACAGGGGACGTATAGCAATCAGCCCCAGCATTTT
length: 16
V: TRBV6-6
J: TRBJ1-5
D: TRBD1
size: .